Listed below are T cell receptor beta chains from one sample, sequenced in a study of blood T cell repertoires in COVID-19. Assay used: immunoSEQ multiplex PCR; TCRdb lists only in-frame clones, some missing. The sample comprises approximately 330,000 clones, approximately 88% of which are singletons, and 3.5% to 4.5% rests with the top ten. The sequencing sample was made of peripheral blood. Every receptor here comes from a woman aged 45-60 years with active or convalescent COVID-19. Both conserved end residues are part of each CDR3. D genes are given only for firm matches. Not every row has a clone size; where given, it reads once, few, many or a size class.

TGTGCCAGCAGTTCGCGGACAGTGCCCGACGAGCAGTACTTC	CASSSRTVPDEQYF	14	NA	TRBV27	TRBJ2-7	NA
TGTGCCAGCAGCTTAGAGCTAGCGGGGGCCTACGAGCAGTACTTC	CASSLELAGAYEQYF	15	TRBD2	TRBV7-2	TRBJ2-7	NA
TGTGCCAGCAGGAGCGGGACAGAAGCTTTCTTT	CASRSGTEAFF	11	NA	TRBV9	TRBJ1-1	NA
TGTGCTAGTGGCCCGGGACTGAACTCCAATCAGCCCCAGCATTTT	CASGPGLNSNQPQHF	15	NA	TRBV12-5	TRBJ1-5	NA
TGTGCCAGCAGTGGCGGGAGGGATAACACCGGGGAGCTGTTTTTT	CASSGGRDNTGELFF	15	TRBD2	TRBV27	TRBJ2-2	NA
TGTGCCAGCAGTTTGGCAGCTACAGTTGCAACTAATGAAAAACTGTTTTTT	CASSLAATVATNEKLFF	17	NA	TRBV28	TRBJ1-4	NA
TGTGCCAGCAGCGCGACTAGAATTAACGCAGATACGCAGTATTTT	CASSATRINADTQYF	15	NA	TRBV5-4	TRBJ2-3	once
TGCGCCAGCAGCCCCATGGGAACTAGCGGGATAAGCTCCTACAATGAGCAGTTCTTC	CASSPMGTSGISSYNEQFF	19	TRBD2	TRBV4-1	TRBJ2-1	NA
TGTGCCAGCAGTCACCCCCAGGGTTTTCAAGAGACCCAGTACTTC	CASSHPQGFQETQYF	15	NA	TRBV28	TRBJ2-5	NA
TGCGCCAGCAGCCAAGAATCGGGTAGCGGGGTTTTCTACGAGCAGTACTTC	CASSQESGSGVFYEQYF	17	TRBD2	TRBV4-3	TRBJ2-7	once
TGTGCCAGCAGCTTAACCCAACTAGCGGGAGCGAATGAGCAGTTCTTC	CASSLTQLAGANEQFF	16	TRBD2	TRBV7-3	TRBJ2-1	NA
TGTGCCAGCAGTTATGGAGGGAATGGCTACACCTTC	CASSYGGNGYTF	12	NA	TRBV6-6	TRBJ1-2	few
TGTGCCAGCAGCCCAGCAAAGGGGGACTATGGCTACACCTTC	CASSPAKGDYGYTF	14	NA	TRBV7-9	TRBJ1-2	NA
TGTGCCAGCTCACCTTACAGGATGTATCAGCCCCAGCATTTT	CASSPYRMYQPQHF	14	NA	TRBV18	TRBJ1-5	NA
TGTGCCAGCAGCTTGGGTCTAGCGGGAGTAAGAGAGACCCAGTACTTC	CASSLGLAGVRETQYF	16	TRBD2	TRBV7-2	TRBJ2-5	NA
TGTGCCAGCAGCCGCAGGACTAGCGGGGGGGTTCGAGAGACCCAGTACTTC	CASSRRTSGGVRETQYF	17	TRBD2	TRBV3-1/TRBV3-2	TRBJ2-5	NA
TGCAGCGTTGAAGTGTCGGGGAACTATAATTCACCCCTCCACTTT	CSVEVSGNYNSPLHF	15	NA	TRBV29-1	TRBJ1-6	NA
TGTGCCAGCAGCTGGACGACTAGCGGGAGTACAGATACGCAGTATTTT	CASSWTTSGSTDTQYF	16	TRBD2	TRBV7-3	TRBJ2-3	NA
TGTGCCAGCAGCCCCTTGGTAGGAGGCACTGAAGCTTTCTTT	CASSPLVGGTEAFF	14	NA	TRBV7-8	TRBJ1-1	NA
TGTGCCTGGAGTACGGGTTCTAGCACAGATACGCAGTATTTT	CAWSTGSSTDTQYF	14	NA	TRBV30	TRBJ2-3	NA
TGTGCCAGTGGGGGACTTAGGGGGCGGGACCACAATGAGCAGTTCTTC	CASGGLRGRDHNEQFF	16	NA	TRBV19	TRBJ2-1	NA
TGCAGCGTACAGGGTACATACACAGATACGCAGTATTTT	CSVQGTYTDTQYF	13	NA	TRBV29-1	TRBJ2-3	NA
TGTGCCAGCAGGACAGGGGGTGGAAATAATTCACCCCTCCACTTT	CASRTGGGNNSPLHF	15	TRBD1	TRBV27	TRBJ1-6	NA
TGTGCCAGCAGTCGGACTAGCGGGAGTTACGAGCAGTACTTC	CASSRTSGSYEQYF	14	TRBD2	TRBV6-2/TRBV6-3	TRBJ2-7	NA
TGTGCCAGCTCACAAATGGTCGGGACTAGCGGGGAAACAGATACGCAGTATTTT	CASSQMVGTSGETDTQYF	18	TRBD2	TRBV18	TRBJ2-3	NA
TGTGCCAGCAGCTTAATAGGAGGAGGCGGCGAAAAACTGTTTTTT	CASSLIGGGGEKLFF	15	NA	TRBV7-2	TRBJ1-4	NA
TGCGCCAGCAGTGAATCGTCTAGCGGCAATGAGCAGTTCTTC	CASSESSSGNEQFF	14	TRBD2	TRBV10-2	TRBJ2-1	NA
TGTGCCATCAGGAGGGACACTAACACTGAAGCTTTCTTT	CAIRRDTNTEAFF	13	NA	TRBV10-3	TRBJ1-1	NA
TGCGCCAGCAGCTTAGCGGGGGGGGAGACCCAGTACTTC	CASSLAGGETQYF	13	TRBD2	TRBV5-1	TRBJ2-5	NA
TGTGCCACGGCAGCGGGGCCGGGTGAAAAACTGTTTTTT	CATAAGPGEKLFF	13	NA	TRBV3-1/TRBV3-2	TRBJ1-4	NA
TGTGCCAGCAGCTTAGACCGGGGGGACAGGAGCTATTTT	CASSLDRGDRSYF	13	TRBD1	TRBV27	TRBJ1-5	NA
TGTGCCAGCAGCTTGACTGGACAGCAATCTAATGAAAAACTGTTTTTT	CASSLTGQQSNEKLFF	16	NA	TRBV7-9	TRBJ1-4	few
TGTGCCAGCAGCTTAGAAGGACATACGTTCCAAGAGACCCAGTACTTC	CASSLEGHTFQETQYF	16	NA	TRBV7-8	TRBJ2-5	NA
TGTGCCTGGAGTGTACTCTCTGGAAACACCATATATTTT	CAWSVLSGNTIYF	13	NA	TRBV30	TRBJ1-3	few
TGTGCCATCAGGGGACAGGGGAATAATTCACCCCTCCACTTT	CAIRGQGNNSPLHF	14	TRBD1	TRBV10-3	TRBJ1-6	NA
TGTGCCAGCAGCTTAGTTAGAACCGGGGAGCTGTTTTTT	CASSLVRTGELFF	13	NA	TRBV7-3	TRBJ2-2	NA
TGTGCCAGCAGCGCCCGAGGGTACCCCTACGAGCAGTACTTC	CASSARGYPYEQYF	14	NA	TRBV7-9	TRBJ2-7	NA
TGTGCCAGCAGTGAACACGGGAGCCCCTACGAGCAGTACTTC	CASSEHGSPYEQYF	14	NA	TRBV6-1	TRBJ2-7	NA
TGTGCCTGGAGTCTCTCAGGGTGGTTTTCTGGAAACACCATATATTTT	CAWSLSGWFSGNTIYF	16	NA	TRBV30	TRBJ1-3	NA
TGTGCCAGCAGCCACAAAGAGAGGAGGCCTTCCTATGGCTACACCTTC	CASSHKERRPSYGYTF	16	NA	TRBV4-2	TRBJ1-2	NA
TGCGCCAGCAGCCAACTAAGACTAGGGGTCTACGAGCAGTACTTC	CASSQLRLGVYEQYF	15	NA	TRBV4-1	TRBJ2-7	NA
TGCAGCGTTGAAAGGGGGGGGAACACTGAAGCTTTCTTT	CSVERGGNTEAFF	13	NA	TRBV29-1	TRBJ1-1	NA
TGTGCCAGCAGCGCCCGGACAGAACCTAACTATGGCTACACCTTC	CASSARTEPNYGYTF	15	NA	TRBV9	TRBJ1-2	NA
TGTGCCAGCAGTTACTTGGGGACTAGCCCTGACGGGCAGTTCTTC	CASSYLGTSPDGQFF	15	TRBD2	TRBV6-5	TRBJ2-1	NA
TGTGCCAGCTCAAGCAGGGGGAGGCCCTATGGCTACACCTTC	CASSSRGRPYGYTF	14	TRBD1	TRBV2	TRBJ1-2	NA
TGTGCCAGCAGCATCGGGACTCTGAACACCGGGGAGCTGTTTTTT	CASSIGTLNTGELFF	15	NA	TRBV9	TRBJ2-2	NA
TGTGCCACCAGTGAAGGGGGGGGAACCTACGAGCAGTACTTC	CATSEGGGTYEQYF	14	NA	TRBV24-1	TRBJ2-7	NA
TGTGCCAGCAGCTTAGAGGAGGGGGCGAATCAGCCCCAGCATTTT	CASSLEEGANQPQHF	15	TRBD1	TRBV7-2	TRBJ1-5	NA
TGTGCCAGCAGCCCCTCGGGACAGGCCTACGAGCAGTACTTC	CASSPSGQAYEQYF	14	TRBD1	TRBV7-3	TRBJ2-7	once
TGTGCCAGCAGCTACGGGAATTCCTACGAGCAGTACTTC	CASSYGNSYEQYF	13	NA	TRBV7-3	TRBJ2-7	once